This TCR beta chain is drawn from a study of T cell responses to AZD1222 COVID-19 vaccine. Study outcomes and limitations: Reportedly, close to half of spike-specific TCRs are directed against unmutated variant regions. Just a handful of people given AZD1222 tested seropositive at baseline. Sampled repertoires all dated from after the peak T cell response. Females outnumbered males among donors, who were mostly white British; clonal diversity was possibly underestimated.

A word on this clone: The antigen is not known.

Trimming took off 4 bases at V and 9 bases at J, with 10 bases between the two ends. This CDR3 comprises 11 residues. Per the germline V gene, CDR1 is SGHRS and CDR2 is YFSETQ. The assay was immunoSEQ multiplex PCR, and TCRdb's table has in-frame clones only and misses some. The sample holds about 140,000 clones. Material for sequencing was peripheral blood. The chain carries TRBV5-1 and TRBJ1-1; a possible D gene is TRBD1 (5 bases). This receptor was obtained from an adult in good health. CDR3 in DNA: TGCGCCAGCAGCGGGGGTGGACAAGCTTTCTTT. Its protein product is CASSGGGQAFF.